The 27 T cell receptor beta chains reported below all come from one sample, sequenced in a study of blood T cells in healthy people across ages. The authors ran a second PCR of roughly 6 to 12 cycles using a sample-barcoded 5' primer and a J-beta primer mix. TCRdb fed the 5' RACE reads into MiXCR, producing one record per CDR3 protein. The sample includes more than 1.4 million distinct CDR3 sequences, 42% of them seen just once. Specimen: blood. These receptors all come from a young woman in good health.

V and J are TRBV7-9 and TRBJ2-5, with D possibly matching TRBD2 (6 bases). The germline V and J ends were trimmed by 2 bases and 5 bases, with 15 bases remaining between them. The CDR3 is 15 residues long. In germline, CDR1 is SEHNR, CDR2 FQNEAQ (reference sequence). In DNA, the CDR3 is TGTGCCAGCAGCTTAAGCCCGGGAAGCGGGGAGACCCAGTACTTC. It is translated as CASSLSPGSGETQYF.

This clonotype occurred many times. The V gene is TRBV4-1, the J gene TRBJ2-7; TRBD1 aligns across 8 bases. The CDR3 runs 14 residues. Germline V gene sequence: CDR1 MGHRA, CDR2 YSYEKL. V trimming: 5 bases; J trimming: 5 bases; junction bases outside the gene matches: 8. The CDR3 DNA reads TGCGCCAGCAGCACTGGACAGGGTATCGACGAGCAGTACTTC. Protein sequence: CASSTGQGIDEQYF.

This clonotype was found a few times. This chain joins TRBV7-3 and TRBJ2-5, with D possibly being TRBD1 (6 bases). This CDR3 is built from 15 residues. The V gene's germline CDR1 is SGHTA and CDR2 FQGTGA. V lost 4 bases and J lost 2, with 14 bases in between. The CDR3 loop reads CASSSQGNLQETQYF. DNA of the CDR3: TGTGCCAGCAGCTCCCAGGGGAACCTACAAGAGACCCAGTACTTC.

There are a few counts of this clonotype. For the CDR3, the DNA is TGTGCCATCACCCCAGACAGGGGGGACACTGAAGCTTTCTTT. Its translation: CAITPDRGDTEAFF. This chain links TRBV10-3 with TRBJ1-1, with TRBD1 matching over 9 bases. Per germline, CDR1 ENHRY and CDR2 SYGVKD. V lost 7 bases and J lost 3; bases outside the gene matches: 6. This CDR3 region has 14 residues.

The chain uses TRBV7-9 and TRBJ1-1, with D tentatively TRBD1 (5 bases). V gave up 4 bases and J gave up 1 base, with 16 bases separating them. CDR1 is SEHNR, CDR2 FQNEAQ, per germline (reference sequence). The CDR3 sequence is 16 residues long. CDR3 sequence: CASSSRAGGKNTEAFF. The CDR3 DNA reads TGTGCCAGCAGCTCCCGCGCGGGGGGGAAGAACACTGAAGCTTTCTTT.

This clonotype has ten or more counts. This rearrangement joins TRBV29-1 to TRBJ2-3, with D unresolved. Looked up from germline, CDR1 is SQVTM and CDR2 is ANQGSEA. V lost 4 bases to trimming and J lost 2 bases, with 13 bases between them. The length of the CDR3 is 14 residues. CDR3 nucleotide sequence: TGCAGCGTTGCGCCCCCCAGGATCACAGATACGCAGTATTTT. Translated, it gives CSVAPPRITDTQYF.

In the case of this clonotype: Just one base apart from a much larger clone, this may be a read error. The chain joins TRBV6-2 or TRBV6-3 to TRBJ2-5; weak D call: TRBD2 (6 bases). Per the germline V gene, CDR1 is MNHEY and CDR2 is SVGEGT. With 2 bases removed from V and 11 bases from J, the gap between germline ends came to 18 bases. CDR3 length: 14 residues. The CDR3: CASSYPSPGREQYF. The CDR3 nucleotides read TGTGCCAGCAGTTACCCTTCCCCGGGCCGGGAGCAGTACTTC.

This clonotype showed up just a few times. The gene calls are TRBV5-1 and TRBJ2-5, with 12 positions matching TRBD1. The J call may be in error: the DNA end matches TRBJ2-7 better. The CDR3 runs to 17 residues. Germline V gene sequence: CDR1 SGHRS, CDR2 YFSETQ. The DNA of the CDR3 is TGCGCCAGCAGCGTACAGACCTCCGGGACAGGGGGCGGCGAGCAGTACTTC. This sequence encodes CASSVQTSGTGGGEQYF.

This clonotype was recorded at least ten times. V is TRBV10-3 and J is TRBJ1-1; 7 nucleotides match TRBD1. The CDR3 totals 13 residues. After removal of 4 bases from V and 5 bases from J, the junction contained 4 bases not matched to a gene. Germline V gene sequence: CDR1 ENHRY, CDR2 SYGVKD. The DNA of the CDR3 is TGTGCCATCAGTGGGACAGGAAATACTGAAGCTTTCTTT. It is translated as CAISGTGNTEAFF.

This clonotype was seen only a few times. V usage is TRBV30 and J usage is TRBJ2-7; D uncertain. The CDR3 covers 12 residues. The germline V and J ends were trimmed by 2 bases and 1 base, with 6 bases remaining between them. From germline, CDR1 is GTSNPN and CDR2 SVGIG (reference sequence). CDR3 sequence (DNA): TGTGCCTGGAGTAGAAGGTCCTACGAGCAGTACTTC. This encodes CAWSRRSYEQYF.

The genes are TRBV12-3 or TRBV12-4 and TRBJ2-1; 8 nucleotides line up with TRBD1. This CDR3 has 13 residues. V trimming: 3 bases; J trimming: 12 bases; junction bases outside the gene matches: 7. CDR3 sequence: CASSLGQGAAQFF. CDR3 bases: TGTGCCAGCAGTTTGGGGCAGGGGGCTGCGCAGTTCTTC.

This clonotype has ten or more counts. The chain has TRBV29-1 and TRBJ2-1, with D hard to call. CDR3 length: 14 amino acids. Germline V gene sequence: CDR1 SQVTM, CDR2 ANQGSEA. The ends were cut back, 4 bases at V and 1 base at J, with 11 bases in the middle. The CDR3 coding sequence is TGCAGCGTTGCTCGGTCCCTATCCTACAATGAGCAGTTCTTC. It translates to CSVARSLSYNEQFF.

The genes are TRBV20-1 and TRBJ2-5, with 8 bases that match TRBD2. V shed 6 bases, J shed 11 bases, and the junction held 17 bases outside the gene matches. CDR3 length: 14 amino acids. Per germline, CDR1 DFQATT and CDR2 SNEGSKA (reference sequence). CDR3 amino acids: CSATSGTRGYEQYF. For the CDR3, the DNA is TGCAGTGCGACATCCGGGACTAGAGGCTATGAGCAGTACTTC.

The chain couples TRBV12-3 or TRBV12-4 to TRBJ2-7; TRBD2 aligns across 10 bases. The length of the CDR3 is 17 residues. V lost 4 bases and J lost 7; bases outside the gene matches: 16. CDR3 in amino acids: CASSSRRTSGTDNEQYF. The CDR3, as DNA: TGTGCCAGCAGTTCCCGTCGGACTAGCGGAACTGACAATGAGCAGTACTTC.

This sequence joins TRBV7-8 and TRBJ2-1; D gene uncertain. V shed 5 bases and J shed 7 bases, with 18 bases lying between them. CDR3 length: 15 residues. Germline V gene data show CDR1 as SGHVS and CDR2 as FQNEAQ. The CDR3, as DNA: TGTGCCAGCAGCCACCTGTCGCCCGCTCGAAATGAGCAGTTCTTC. Translating it yields CASSHLSPARNEQFF.

The chain joins TRBV6-6 to TRBJ2-1; D may be TRBD1 (6 bases). The tail of the sequence fits TRBJ2-7 better, so the J call may be wrong. The CDR3 is 17 residues long. In germline, CDR1 is MNHNY, CDR2 SVGAGI (reference sequence). The CDR3 reads CASSYLLGASSYNEQYF. CDR3 coding DNA: TGTGCCAGCAGTTACCTTCTGGGGGCGAGCTCCTACAATGAGCAGTACTTC.

The V and J genes are TRBV10-3 and TRBJ2-1; no firm D call. The DNA matches TRBJ2-7 better at its end, which makes the J call doubtful. CDR3 length: 16 amino acids. The germline V gene encodes CDR1 ENHRY and CDR2 SYGVKD. This CDR3 is CAISGTGRISYNEQYF. The CDR3 DNA reads as TGTGCCATCAGTGGGACCGGAAGGATTTCCTACAATGAGCAGTACTTC.

This rearrangement joins TRBV11-2 to TRBJ2-3; TRBD2 matches 11 bases. The CDR3 spans 18 residues. Germline V gives CDR1 SGHAT, CDR2 FQNNGV. The trim removed 4 bases at V and 6 bases at J, leaving 15 bases unmatched. The CDR3 loop reads CASSSPRGLAEPKDTQYF. The DNA of the CDR3 is TGTGCCAGCAGCTCGCCCCGGGGACTAGCGGAACCAAAGGATACGCAGTATTTT.

The chain carries TRBV6-1 and TRBJ2-1; D is ambiguous. V was trimmed by 3 bases and J by 7 bases, leaving 7 bases between them. CDR1 and CDR2 from the germline V gene are MNHNS and SASEGT. This CDR3 has 12 amino acids. This CDR3 is CASSENYNEQFF. CDR3 DNA sequence: TGTGCCAGCAGTGAGAATTATAATGAGCAGTTCTTC.

The rearrangement joins TRBV20-1 to TRBJ1-1; D might be TRBD1 (5 bases). Deletions cut 1 base from V and 3 bases from J, with 12 bases between. This CDR3 is built from 14 residues. Germline V gives CDR1 DFQATT, CDR2 SNEGSKA (reference sequence). In DNA, the CDR3 is TGCAGTGCTAGAGGCGGCGGGGCGGACACTGAAGCTTTCTTT. Translated: CSARGGGADTEAFF.

The sample holds a few counts of this clonotype. The chain links TRBV5-1 to TRBJ2-7; 12 positions agree with TRBD2. Trimming removed 0 bases from V and 3 bases from J; junction bases left unmatched: 4. Germline assignment: CDR1 SGHRS and CDR2 YFSETQ. This CDR3 is 16 amino acids long. DNA for the CDR3: TGCGCCAGCAGCTTGGGAAGGACTAGCGGGAACTACGAGCAGTACTTC. This gives the protein CASSLGRTSGNYEQYF.

The chain joins TRBV20-1 to TRBJ2-3; D assignment may be TRBD1 or TRBD2 (5 bases each). The germline V gene encodes CDR1 DFQATT and CDR2 SNEGSKA (reference sequence). The CDR3 totals 15 residues. The ends were cut back, 5 bases at V and 7 bases at J, with 22 bases in the middle. The CDR3 DNA reads as TGCAGTGCTGATCCGGGACCGACCTCCACGAATACGCAGTATTTT. It yields the protein CSADPGPTSTNTQYF.

A few counts support this clonotype. V gene TRBV15 combines with J gene TRBJ2-3, with 14 bases fitting TRBD2. Germline V CDR1 and CDR2: LNHNV, YYDKDF (reference sequence). The CDR3 is 19 amino acids. Germline trimming cut 0 bases from V and 0 bases from J; bases unmatched to any gene: 5. The CDR3 reads CATSRDGLAGGPSTDTQYF. The DNA of the CDR3 is TGTGCCACCAGCAGAGATGGACTAGCGGGGGGTCCTAGCACAGATACGCAGTATTTT.

This clonotype was detected only a few times. V usage is TRBV6-2 or TRBV6-3 and J usage is TRBJ2-7; D might be TRBD1 (5 bases). The CDR3 totals 13 residues. Germline CDR1 is MNHEY and CDR2 is SVGEGT. Between the trimmed V and J ends, which lost 5 bases and 1 base, there was a span of 9 bases. CDR3 sequence reads: CASSKQVSYEQYF. The CDR3 region has the DNA TGTGCCAGCAGTAAACAGGTTTCCTACGAGCAGTACTTC.

V gene TRBV3-1 combines with J gene TRBJ1-2; no reliable D call. The length of the CDR3 is 14 residues. With 1 base removed from V and 10 bases from J, the gap between germline ends came to 16 bases. The germline V gene has CDR1 LGHDT and CDR2 YNNKEL (reference sequence). CDR3 DNA: TGTGCCAGCAGCCAAGTTTCCTACCCCCATTACTACACCTTC. Translation: CASSQVSYPHYYTF.

The CDR3 region is CASSQQGWAGELFF. CDR3 nucleotides: TGTGCCAGCAGTCAACAGGGGTGGGCCGGGGAGCTGTTTTTT. The V call is TRBV28, the J call TRBJ2-2, with 7 bases lining up with TRBD1. In germline, CDR1 is MDHEN, CDR2 SYDVKM. The V gene end was trimmed by 5 bases and the J gene end by 6 bases; junction bases not matched to a gene: 6. The CDR3 extends over 14 amino acids.

This clonotype turned up a few times. The chain uses TRBV5-1 and TRBJ2-3, with TRBD1 matching 8 bases. J lost 0 bases, V lost 0 bases, and 3 bases had no gene match. Germline values: CDR1 SGHRS, CDR2 YFSETQ. The CDR3 covers 16 residues. CDR3 sequence: CASSLGQGASTDTQYF. The CDR3 nucleotides are TGCGCCAGCAGCTTGGGCCAGGGGGCTAGCACAGATACGCAGTATTTT.